The sequence of this T cell receptor beta chain was determined in a study of shared clonotypes between healthy human individuals. Study conclusions and caveats: Roughly 4.7% was the fraction of naive CD4 clonotypes found shared across four donors.

The CDR3 sequence is 15 residues long. The ends lost 4 bases at V and 6 bases at J; junction bases unmatched: 2. Germline CDR1 MNHEY, CDR2 SMNVEV (reference sequence). The data were produced by immunoSEQ multiplex PCR, yet TCRdb's version contains in-frame clones alone and is incomplete. Of a few million clones listed, around nine tenths are singletons. In the case of this clone: Its antigen is undetermined.

CD45RA+ naive and CD45RA-negative memory subsets were separated from CD4+ cells. The sample was naive CD4+ T cells sorted from blood. The subset is: CD45RA+ positively selected. The receptor comes from a man between 18 and 29 years old in good health. V is TRBV27 and J is TRBJ2-1, with 14 bases fitting TRBD2. CDR3 residues: CASSYGTSGSNEQFF. The CDR3 bases are TGTGCCAGCAGTTACGGGACTAGCGGGAGCAATGAGCAGTTCTTC.